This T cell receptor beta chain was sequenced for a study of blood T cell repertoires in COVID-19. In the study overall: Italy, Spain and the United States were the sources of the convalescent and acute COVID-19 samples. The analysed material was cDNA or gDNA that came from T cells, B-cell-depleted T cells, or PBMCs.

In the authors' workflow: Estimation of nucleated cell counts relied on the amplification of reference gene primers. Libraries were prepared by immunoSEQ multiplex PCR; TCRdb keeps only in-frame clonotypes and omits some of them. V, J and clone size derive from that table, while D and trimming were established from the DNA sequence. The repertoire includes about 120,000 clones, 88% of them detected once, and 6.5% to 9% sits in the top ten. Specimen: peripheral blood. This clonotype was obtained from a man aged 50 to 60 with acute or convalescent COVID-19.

The CDR3 DNA is TGTGCCAGCAGTAATAAACCAAGCGGGACTCACCCTTTTTCCTCCTACAATGAGCAGTTCTTC. It yields the protein CASSNKPSGTHPFSSYNEQFF. V gene TRBV2 combines with J gene TRBJ2-1; TRBD2 matches at 7 bases. The germline gives CDR1 SNHLY, CDR2 FYNNEI. The trim removed 5 bases at V and 0 bases at J, leaving 22 bases unmatched. The CDR3 spans 21 residues. Full variable domain (rest looked up from reference TRBV2 and TRBJ2-1): EPEVTQTPSHQVTQMGQEVILRCVPISNHLYFYWYRQILGQKVEFLVSFYNNEISEKSEIFDDQFSVERPDGSNFTLKIRSTKLEDSAMYFCASSNKPSGTHPFSSYNEQFFGPGTRLTVL.